These 12 T cell receptor beta chains were all obtained from the same sample, sequenced in a study of vaccination effects on CD4 cells after COVID-19. The repertoire was sequenced with immunoSEQ multiplex PCR; TCRdb's copy has only in-frame clones and lacks some. The sample carries about 54,000 clones, 65% to 90% recorded once. The antigens of these receptors remain unknown. ViraFEST expansion of antigen-specific CD4+ T cells with viral peptide pools preceded sequencing. Culture lasted about 11 days before CD4+ T cell isolation. The source material was CD4+ T cells from PBMCs cultured with HCoV-229E spike peptides, sampled before COVID-19 vaccination. The receptors originated from a human donor who received a COVID-19 vaccine.

The chain recombines TRBV24-1 with TRBJ2-1; D not resolved. V shed 5 bases and J shed 5 bases, with 12 bases lying between them. The CDR3 spans 14 residues. Germline V gene data show CDR1 as KGHDR and CDR2 as SFDVKD. The CDR3 DNA is TGTGCCACCAGTGGGGTTGATGGGAACAATGAGCAGTTCTTC. It yields the protein CATSGVDGNNEQFF.

CDR3 sequence: CASSVIRGPHTEAFF. CDR3 bases: TGCGCCAGCAGCGTTATCAGGGGGCCGCACACTGAAGCTTTCTTT. The chain is built from TRBV10-2 and TRBJ1-1; the match to TRBD1 covers 8 bases. V shed 6 bases and J 3 bases; nucleotides not matched to a gene: 9. Germline V CDR1 and CDR2: WSHSY, SAAADI. This CDR3 has 15 amino acids.

This clone has a handful of counts. The chain carries TRBV6-5 and TRBJ1-1; D remains ambiguous. CDR1 is MNHEY and CDR2 is SVGAGI in the germline V gene. The CDR3 loop spans 14 amino acids. With 0 bases removed from V and 4 bases from J, the gap between germline ends came to 9 bases. The CDR3 reads CASSYSREGTEAFF. The CDR3 nucleotides are TGTGCCAGCAGTTACTCGAGGGAGGGCACTGAAGCTTTCTTT.

This rearrangement joins TRBV3-1 (or the pseudogene TRBV3-2) to TRBJ1-1, with D perhaps TRBD1 (6 bases). Trimming took off 8 bases at V and 3 bases at J, with 13 bases between the two ends. This CDR3 region has 13 residues. Germline V gives CDR1 LGHDT, CDR2 YNNKEL (reference sequence). In DNA form, the CDR3 reads TGTGCCAGCCGGGAGGGGGGGTACACTGAAGCTTTCTTT. This encodes CASREGGYTEAFF.

The rearrangement links TRBV19 to TRBJ2-7; TRBD1 matches 9 bases. Germline values: CDR1 LNHDA, CDR2 SQIVND (reference sequence). The CDR3 is 13 residues long. Trimming at V came to 10 bases and at J to 1 base, leaving 5 bases not matched to a gene. For the CDR3, the DNA is TGTGCCACCCGGGACAGGGATTCCTACGAGCAGTACGTC. This encodes CATRDRDSYEQYV.

The DNA for the CDR3 is TGCGCCAGCGGTAAAAGGGGTGGGTACGAGCAGTACGTC. Protein sequence: CASGKRGGYEQYV. This chain uses TRBV10-2 with TRBJ2-7, with D perhaps matching TRBD1 (5 bases). The CDR3 is 13 residues long. V lost 8 bases and J 4 bases, leaving 15 bases between the germline ends. Germline V CDR1 and CDR2: WSHSY, SAAADI.

The genes are TRBV11-2 and TRBJ1-1, with D hard to call. Between the trimmed V and J ends, which lost 3 bases and 0 bases, there was a span of 11 bases. Germline CDR1 and CDR2: SGHAT and FQNNGV. CDR3 size: 15 residues. The CDR3 DNA reads TGTGCCAGCAGCTTGAGGGCCGCCATGAACACTGAAGCTTTCTTT. Its translation: CASSLRAAMNTEAFF.

The chain links TRBV28 to TRBJ2-1, with a weak D call TRBD1 (6 bases). V was trimmed by 5 bases and J by 3 bases, leaving 14 bases between them. Looked up from germline, CDR1 is MDHEN and CDR2 is SYDVKM. This CDR3 comprises 15 residues. The DNA of the CDR3 is TGTGCCAGCAGTGCCGCGTCGACAGGCTACAATGAGCAGTTCTTC. Its protein is CASSAASTGYNEQFF. Full variable domain (remainder filled in from reference TRBV28 and TRBJ2-1): DVKVTQSSRYLVKRTGEKVFLECVQDMDHENMFWYRQDPGLGLRLIYFSYDVKMKEKGDIPEGYSVSREKKERFSLILESASTNQTSMYLCASSAASTGYNEQFFGPGTRLTVL.

This clone was counted only a few times. DNA for the CDR3: TGTGCCAGTAGTGCGAGGACAGGGAATGGCTACACCTTC. It specifies CASSARTGNGYTF. J is TRBJ1-2 and V is TRBV19, with 8 bases identical to TRBD1. Germline trimming cut 5 bases from V and 6 bases from J; bases unmatched to any gene: 5. This CDR3 is 13 amino acids long. Looked up from germline, CDR1 is LNHDA and CDR2 is SQIVND (reference sequence).

This clone was counted once. V usage is TRBV7-2 and J usage is TRBJ2-3; no reliable D call. The CDR3 contains 17 residues. V was shortened by 1 base and J by 4 bases, with 18 bases between the two germline ends. CDR1 SGHTA and CDR2 FQGNSA come from the germline V gene. CDR3: CASSLGALRPSADTQYF. CDR3 sequence (DNA): TGTGCCAGCAGCTTAGGGGCCCTTAGGCCCAGCGCAGATACGCAGTATTTT.

The chain joins TRBV4-3 to TRBJ2-5, with TRBD2 matching over 10 bases. The germline gives CDR1 LGHNA, CDR2 YSLEER. V gave up 2 bases and J gave up 2 bases; unmatched junction bases: 2. This CDR3 region has 15 residues. This chain's CDR3 is CASSQNSGGQETQYF. The CDR3 nucleotides read TGCGCCAGCAGCCAAAATAGCGGGGGGCAAGAGACCCAGTACTTC.

The chain is built from TRBV6-1 and TRBJ2-6; possible D gene TRBD2, 5 bases. Per the germline V gene, CDR1 is MNHNS and CDR2 is SASEGT. V was trimmed by 2 bases and J by 2 bases, leaving 13 bases between them. This CDR3 is built from 17 residues. CDR3 region: CASSEFISGTGANVLTF. CDR3 nucleotides: TGTGCCAGCAGTGAATTTATATCGGGAACTGGGGCCAACGTCCTGACTTTC.